The TCR beta chain described here comes from a study of blood T cells in healthy people across ages. This clonotype was picked up a small number of times. Its antigen remains unknown. The V gene lost 8 bases and the J gene lost 2 bases, with 16 bases spanning the gap. The germline V gene has CDR1 SQVTM and CDR2 ANQGSEA. This CDR3 region has 14 residues. It was with a sample-barcoded 5' primer and a J-beta primer mix that a second PCR of roughly 7 to 12 cycles was run. TCRdb used MiXCR to reprocess the 5' RACE reads, holding one entry per CDR3 protein. The data show hundreds of thousands of distinct CDR3 sequences, 40% to 50% seen once. General study results and limits: Older age went with lower TCR beta diversity per million T cells, in a roughly linear way.

This TCR came from a man aged 55 to 70 in good health. The chain recombines TRBV29-1 with TRBJ2-1; perhaps TRBD1 as D (6 bases). Sample: blood. Written as DNA, the CDR3 is TGCAGCTGTCGGACAGAGAAAACCTACAATGAGCAGTTCTTC. Translated, it gives CSCRTEKTYNEQFF.